This T cell receptor beta chain came from a study of T cells in Graves' hyperthyroidism and ophthalmopathy. RNA transcripts gave rise to amplified TCR beta CDR3 regions. RT-PCR in the first round (using the HTBI primer set) targeted the TCR CDR3. TCRdb independently ran MiXCR on the multiplex PCR reads; one entry per CDR3 protein. The table includes approximately 690,000 distinct CDR3 sequences, about a fifth detected once. Germline V CDR1 and CDR2: LGHDT, YNNKEL (reference sequence). The CDR3 is made up of 16 amino acids. V shed 4 bases, J shed 3 bases, and the junction held 9 bases outside the gene matches. Source material for PBMCs was less than 12 ml fresh peripheral blood.

This TCR derives from a man aged 30-40 years with Graves' ophthalmopathy. The chain joins TRBV3-1 to TRBJ2-7, with 10 bases aligning to TRBD1. The sequenced sample was blood. CDR3 region: CASSRPPGQGRYEQYF. DNA of the CDR3: TGTGCCAGCAGCCGCCCACCGGGACAGGGGCGCTACGAGCAGTACTTC.